The sequence of this TCR beta chain was determined in a study of cytomegalovirus exposure and HLA in healthy donors. Across the study: Later analysis reported that the 95 to 150 validation repertoires shared the platform of the roughly 670 first-cohort repertoires. General observations from the study: Most TCR sequences were rare, but some public TCRs occurred in many donors. Specificity for CMV antigens was confirmed in vitro for a few of the CMV-associated chains.

The donors formed part of the roughly 120-subject validation cohort, distinct from the roughly 600-subject first cohort. Sequencing was performed with immunoSEQ multiplex PCR; in TCRdb, only in-frame clones are kept and a portion is missing. The repertoire consists of about 60,000 clones, with approximately 96% occurring once and the leading ten covering approximately 0.9%. This CDR3 is built from 15 residues. The V end was cut by 0 bases, the J end by 4 bases, with 10 bases between. Germline values: CDR1 KGHSY, CDR2 FQNENV. The table lists this clone with a count of one. Its antigen is undetermined. Sequencing was done on a sample of PBMCs. The chain uses TRBV16 and TRBJ1-3; maybe TRBD1 (6 bases). The origin of this receptor is a man aged 18 to 29 in good health and CMV-seronegative. The CDR3 region has the DNA TGTGCCAGCAGCCAATCGCCAGGGGACGGAAACACCATATATTTT. Residues: CASSQSPGDGNTIYF.